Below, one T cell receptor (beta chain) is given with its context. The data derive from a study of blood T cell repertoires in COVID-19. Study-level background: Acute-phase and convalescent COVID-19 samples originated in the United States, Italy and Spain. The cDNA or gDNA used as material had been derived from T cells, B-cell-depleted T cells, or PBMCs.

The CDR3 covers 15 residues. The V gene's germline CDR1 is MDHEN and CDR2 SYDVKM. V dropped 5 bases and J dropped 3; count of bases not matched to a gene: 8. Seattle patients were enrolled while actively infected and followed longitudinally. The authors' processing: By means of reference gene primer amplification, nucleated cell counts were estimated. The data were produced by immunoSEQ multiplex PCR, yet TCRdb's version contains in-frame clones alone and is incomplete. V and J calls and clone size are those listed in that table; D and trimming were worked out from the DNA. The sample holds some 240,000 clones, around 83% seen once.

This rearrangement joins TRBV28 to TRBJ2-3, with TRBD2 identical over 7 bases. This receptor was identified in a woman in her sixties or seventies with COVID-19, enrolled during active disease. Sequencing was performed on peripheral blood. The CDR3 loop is CASSRAGVKTDTQYF. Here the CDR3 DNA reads TGTGCCAGCAGTCGCGCGGGAGTGAAGACAGATACGCAGTATTTT.